One and the same sample provided the 13 T cell receptor beta chains below, sequenced in a study of cytomegalovirus exposure and HLA in healthy donors. PCR was performed using 60 Vbeta and 13 Jbeta primers. Using immunoSEQ multiplex PCR, the repertoire was profiled, and TCRdb retains in-frame clones only, with some absent. The sample lists tens of thousands of clones, 79% occurring once. Sequencing input: PBMCs. The source of these receptors is a woman aged 40 to 50 in good health and CMV-seropositive.

This clone is a singleton in its sample. The chain links TRBV7-2 to TRBJ2-2; tentatively, D is TRBD1 (6 bases). This CDR3 region has 15 residues. Germline lookup yields CDR1 SGHTA and CDR2 FQGNSA. V was cut by 4 bases and J by 6 bases, with 15 bases left in between. As DNA, the CDR3 is TGTGCCAGCAGCTCGCAGGGGAAACTTGCCGGGGAGCTGTTTTTT. Translated: CASSSQGKLAGELFF.

The genes are TRBV29-1 and TRBJ2-3; 8 bases match TRBD2. The CDR3 runs 15 residues. V was clipped by 2 bases and J by 6 bases; unmatched bases: 10. From germline, CDR1 is SQVTM and CDR2 ANQGSEA. The CDR3, as DNA: TGCAGCGTTGAATTAATGGGTAGCGGGAAGGATACGCAGTATTTT. Encoded protein: CSVELMGSGKDTQYF.

The CDR3 protein is CASSLDRAAEQYF. The CDR3 DNA reads as TGCGCCAGCAGCTTGGACAGGGCGGCCGAGCAGTACTTC. The chain recombines TRBV5-1 with TRBJ2-7, with a tentative D call TRBD1 (6 bases). The CDR3 is made up of 13 amino acids. Germline V gives CDR1 SGHRS, CDR2 YFSETQ. Trimming stripped 0 bases from V and 6 bases from J, with 10 bases between. Using reference TRBV5-1 and TRBJ2-7 for the parts outside the CDR3, the full variable domain is KAGVTQTPRYLIKTRGQQVTLSCSPISGHRSVSWYQQTPGQGLQFLFEYFSETQRNKGNFPGRFSGRQFSNSRSEMNVSTLELGDSALYLCASSLDRAAEQYFGPGTRLTVT.

The rearrangement links TRBV6-1 to TRBJ1-4, with 9 bases that match TRBD1. Germline V CDR1 and CDR2: MNHNS, SASEGT. This CDR3 has 18 amino acids. The ends lost 3 bases at V and 3 bases at J; junction bases unmatched: 11. The CDR3 region is CASSDIAARDRANEKLFF. The DNA for the CDR3 is TGTGCCAGCAGTGACATAGCCGCCAGGGACAGGGCTAATGAAAAACTGTTTTTT.

This clone was observed a few times. The chain has TRBV5-1 and TRBJ2-5; TRBD2 agrees at 10 bases. Germline trimming cut 0 bases from V and 4 bases from J; bases unmatched to any gene: 9. This CDR3 is built from 17 residues. Germline assignment: CDR1 SGHRS and CDR2 YFSETQ. CDR3 loop: CASSLGDEREGAETQYF. The CDR3 nucleotides read TGCGCCAGCAGCTTGGGGGACGAGCGGGAGGGGGCAGAGACCCAGTACTTC.

The chain combines TRBV6-1 with TRBJ2-3, with 9 nucleotides matching TRBD2. Germline V gene sequence: CDR1 MNHNS, CDR2 SASEGT. Trimming cost V 4 bases and J 4 bases; bases outside gene matches: 0. There are 13 residues in the CDR3. For the CDR3, the DNA is TGTGCCAGCAGTGGACTAGCGGCAGATACGCAGTATTTT. Protein product: CASSGLAADTQYF.

The genes are TRBV7-2 and TRBJ2-5, with D possibly TRBD1 on 5 matching bases. This CDR3 contains 15 residues. Germline CDR1 is SGHTA and CDR2 is FQGNSA. Deletions cut 5 bases from V and 4 bases from J, with 17 bases between. In nucleotides, the CDR3 is TGTGCCAGCAGCCCAGAACCCCAGGGATCAGAGACCCAGTACTTC. Its translation is CASSPEPQGSETQYF.

The chain uses TRBV18 and TRBJ2-3; D may be TRBD1 (6 bases). V was pared by 3 bases and J by 4 bases, with 8 bases between. CDR1 is KGHSH, CDR2 LQKENI, per germline. This CDR3 contains 13 residues. The CDR3 sequence: CASSPGAADTQYF. The CDR3 DNA reads TGTGCCAGCTCACCGGGGGCCGCAGATACGCAGTATTTT.

This clone was seen a few times. A far bigger clonotype differs at one base, so this is likely a read error. The chain joins TRBV6-1 to TRBJ1-1; D not resolved. Trimming pared 6 bases from V and 2 bases from J, leaving 16 bases between. The germline V gene has CDR1 MNHNS and CDR2 SASEGT. The CDR3 extends over 15 amino acids. This CDR3 reads CASSLLDGSNTEAFF. The CDR3 region has the DNA TGTGCCAGCAGCCTCTTGGACGGGAGCAACACTGAAGCTTTCTTT.

This clone was counted between two and nine times. The DNA for the CDR3 is TGTGCCAGCAGTTTATCAGGGGTGTTGGAAAAACTGTTTTTT. Protein: CASSLSGVLEKLFF. This sequence joins TRBV28 and TRBJ1-4, with D perhaps TRBD1 (6 bases). The CDR3 length is 14 residues. Trimming pared 1 base from V and 8 bases from J, leaving 11 bases between. In germline, CDR1 is MDHEN, CDR2 SYDVKM. The entire variable domain, with the rest obtained from reference TRBV28 and TRBJ1-4, is as follows: DVKVTQSSRYLVKRTGEKVFLECVQDMDHENMFWYRQDPGLGLRLIYFSYDVKMKEKGDIPEGYSVSREKKERFSLILESASTNQTSMYLCASSLSGVLEKLFFGSGTQLSVL.

This clone has a single count. The chain carries TRBV5-1 and TRBJ1-1; 8 bases fit TRBD1. This CDR3 region has 13 residues. CDR1 and CDR2 from the germline V gene are SGHRS and YFSETQ. Trimming took 4 bases from V and 7 from J; bases not matched to a gene: 6. In nucleotides, the CDR3 is TGCGCCAGCAGCCTGGACAGGGCTAGTGAAGCTTTCTTT. It yields the protein CASSLDRASEAFF.

The chain joins TRBV6-5 to TRBJ1-2, with D unresolved. This CDR3 has 14 amino acids. Germline V gene lookup returns CDR1 MNHEY and CDR2 SVGAGI. Between the trimmed V and J ends, which lost 0 bases and 2 bases, there was a span of 7 bases. CDR3 DNA: TGTGCCAGCAGTTACTCGGCCACAAACTATGGCTACACCTTC. Amino acid sequence: CASSYSATNYGYTF.

CDR3 amino acids: CASSLYAGGSQAYEQYF. Written as DNA, the CDR3 is TGTGCCAGCAGCTTGTATGCAGGGGGCAGTCAGGCCTACGAGCAGTACTTC. This rearrangement joins TRBV5-8 to TRBJ2-7; 8 bases map to TRBD1. In germline, CDR1 is SGHTS, CDR2 YDEGEE. Germline trimming cut 1 base from V and 2 bases from J; bases unmatched to any gene: 11. The CDR3 totals 17 residues.